The rows below give T cell receptor beta chains drawn from one sample of a study of identical twins. TCRdb re-called the 5' RACE reads with MiXCR, one entry per CDR3 protein. The repertoire consists of 550,000 to 700,000 distinct CDR3 sequences, with around 9.6% occurring once and the leading ten covering more than 2.5%. The same data also went into a second study, on yellow fever vaccine responses in identical twins.

The material sequenced was PBMCs. These receptors came from a woman aged 18-29 years in good health. Each CDR3 is given with its conserved first and last residue. The order of the fields is clone size, J gene, CDR3 length, D gene, V gene, CDR3 protein, CDR3 DNA. D genes are given only for firm matches. Some rows have no size entry. The others give once, few or many, or a class for an expanded clone.

.,TRBJ2-3,16,TRBD1,TRBV18,CASSPPLGQGADTQYF,TGTGCCAGCTCACCACCTTTGGGACAGGGAGCAGATACGCAGTATTTT
.,TRBJ2-1,11,.,TRBV27,CATQIGGSMFF,TGTGCCACCCAAATAGGGGGGAGTATGTTCTTC
.,TRBJ2-5,15,.,TRBV4-3,CASSQLTGIQETQYF,TGCGCCAGCAGCCAGTTGACAGGAATCCAAGAGACCCAGTACTTC
few,TRBJ2-7,16,TRBD1,TRBV20-1,CSARDVLRTGWGEQYF,TGCAGTGCTAGGGATGTCCTCCGGACAGGCTGGGGGGAGCAGTACTTC
many,TRBJ2-3,15,TRBD1,TRBV13,CASSLGTGGTDTQYF,TGTGCCAGCAGCTTAGGAACAGGGGGCACAGATACGCAGTATTTT
.,TRBJ1-4,13,.,TRBV5-1,CASSLEGSEKLFF,TGCGCCAGCAGCTTGGAGGGCAGCGAAAAACTGTTTTTT
few,TRBJ2-2,18,TRBD2,TRBV6-1,CASSEAPRLAGNTGELFF,TGTGCCAGCAGTGAAGCGCCCAGGCTAGCGGGAAACACCGGGGAGCTGTTTTTT
.,TRBJ2-5,15,.,TRBV5-1,CASSLVPGAQETQYF,TGCGCCAGCAGCTTGGTCCCAGGAGCGCAAGAGACCCAGTACTTC
few,TRBJ2-3,15,TRBD1,TRBV28,CASSLLGTVKDTQYF,TGTGCCAGCAGTTTACTCGGGACAGTCAAGGATACGCAGTATTTT
few,TRBJ2-2,16,TRBD1,TRBV14,CASSPKQGFAERELFF,TGTGCCAGCAGCCCGAAACAGGGGTTTGCTGAAAGGGAGCTGTTTTTT
few,TRBJ2-5,15,.,TRBV9,CASSVAVGHQETQYF,TGTGCCAGCAGCGTAGCCGTCGGTCACCAAGAGACCCAGTACTTC